The subject of this entry is one T cell receptor (beta chain). This clonotype showed up many times. Its specific antigen is unknown. No much larger clonotype is one base removed from it; base qualities were not supplied. Its CDR3 holds 13 amino acids, cysteine through phenylalanine. CDR3 DNA is the only sequence kept; it has 39 bases, read in frame from the first base. The junction shows trimming of 3 bases on V and 4 bases on J, plus 9 bases between the germline ends. Via the germline V gene, CDR1 is SGHTA and CDR2 FQGTGA. Per the publication, the treatment or condition label means: live attenuated yellow fever vaccine strain. At each blood-draw timepoint, two biological replicates of bulk PBMCs were collected. PBMCs were isolated from peripheral blood using a standard Ficoll-Paque protocol. RNA was extracted with TriZol from bulk PBMCs, CD4 and CD8 fractions, and dextramer-positive and dextramer-negative fractions.

This entry is derived from a study of T cells after yellow fever vaccination (dated by TCRdb to between 2018 and 2020). Looking at the study overall: Libraries from fractions with low cell numbers were prepared with the SMART-Seq v4 Ultra Low Input RNA kit. To follow T-cell clones before and after both primary and booster YFV17D yellow fever vaccination, bulk TCR alpha and beta repertoires underwent longitudinal sequencing. Two healthy male donors made up the cohort, one aged 18 to 30 years and the other aged 30 to 40 years. Bulk PBMC replicates and cell subsets were isolated from blood drawn at multiple timepoints before and after both primary and secondary immunization. Results and caveats for the whole study, not just this receptor: The study included only two donors, which limits how far the findings can be generalized. After the booster, most of the clones that had expanded following primary vaccination were detected again (roughly 96% of CD4 and around nine tenths of CD8), which suggests that memory was broadly maintained. Compared with the primary T-cell response, the secondary T-cell response was weaker but faster, peaking on day 5 rather than day 15. A small fraction of clonotypes appeared in both the CD4 and CD8 compartments, likely as a result of convergent recombination. FACS-sorted repertoires could contain abundant contaminating clonotypes from the bulk population, so computational filtering was required.

The sequencer listed for this sample is Illumina NovaSeq 6000. TCR cDNA was synthesized by 5'RACE template switching, through which a universal primer site and unique molecular identifiers were introduced. cDNA synthesis was primed from both the TCR alpha and TCR beta constant segments. Libraries were amplified in two PCR steps, with sample barcodes and sequencing adapters added in the second step. Sequencing of libraries was done on Illumina HiSeq 2500 (2x100 bp) or NovaSeq (2x150 bp). In the source study's methods: MIGEC handled demultiplexing of reads and collapsing into UMI consensus sequences, while MiXCR performed V(D)J alignment. Vaccine-responding clonotypes were defined with edgeR using replicate PBMC samples, requiring FDR below 0.01 and a log2 fold change above 5 up to day 15. Each bulk clonotype received a CD4 or CD8 identity based on whether the sequenced CD4 or CD8 repertoire contained that clonotype at higher abundance. TCRdb applied fastp at Q25 and MiXCR to the public reads, then kept only in-frame beta chains. When rows share a CDR3 protein, they turn into one entry using the most common DNA and genes. The V and J calls were determined by TCRdb, not by the authors. For this sample the table gives under 350,000 distinct CDR3 sequences, of which roughly 4.3% were detected only once. The ten largest clones capture roughly 25% of the sample.

The sample consisted of PBMCs, taken 5 days after the yellow fever booster vaccination. The TCR originated in a man between 18 and 35 years old who received the YFV17D yellow fever vaccine. The chain is assembled from TRBV7-3 and TRBJ2-5; the D gene is perhaps TRBD2, on 5 matching bases. The DNA is as follows: TGTGCCAGCAGCTTGAGGGTTGGAGAGACCCAGTACTTC. Protein translation: CASSLRVGETQYF.